Included here is one TCR beta chain sequence, with context. TCRdb keeps only in-frame clones here, not all; method: immunoSEQ multiplex PCR. The sample yields tens of thousands of clones, about four fifths seen once. This sample was taken from a study of OX40 agonist ivuxolimab in advanced cancers. This receptor was obtained from an adult with an advanced solid tumor such as melanoma, head and neck, liver or kidney cancer. Specimen: CD4+ or CD8+ T cells sorted from blood, collected in a trial of the OX40 agonist ivuxolimab.

The CDR3 bases are TGTGCCAGCAGCATCTCTAGCGGGAAATCCTACGAGCAGTACTTC. This sequence encodes CASSISSGKSYEQYF. J is TRBJ2-7 and V is TRBV7-6, with 9 bases lining up with TRBD2. This CDR3 region has 15 residues. Germline assignment: CDR1 SGHVS and CDR2 FNYEAQ. Trimming cost V 5 bases and J 1 base; bases outside gene matches: 6.